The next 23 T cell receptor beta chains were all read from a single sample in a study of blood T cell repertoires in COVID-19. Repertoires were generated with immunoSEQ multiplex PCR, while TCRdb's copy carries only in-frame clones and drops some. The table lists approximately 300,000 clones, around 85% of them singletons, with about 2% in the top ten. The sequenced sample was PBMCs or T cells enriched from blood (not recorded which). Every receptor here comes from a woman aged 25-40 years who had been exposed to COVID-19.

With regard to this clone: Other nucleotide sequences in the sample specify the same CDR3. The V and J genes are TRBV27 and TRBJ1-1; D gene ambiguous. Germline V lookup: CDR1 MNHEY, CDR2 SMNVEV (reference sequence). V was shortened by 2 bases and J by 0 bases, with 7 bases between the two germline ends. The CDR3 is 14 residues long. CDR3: CASSLGRMNTEAFF. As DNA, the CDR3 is TGTGCCAGCAGTTTAGGCCGAATGAACACTGAAGCTTTCTTT.

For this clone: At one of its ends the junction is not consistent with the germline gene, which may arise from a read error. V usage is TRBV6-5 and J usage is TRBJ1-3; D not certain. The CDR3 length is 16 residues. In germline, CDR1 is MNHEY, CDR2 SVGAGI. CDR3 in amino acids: CATSYRGGGSGNTIYF. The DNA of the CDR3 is TGTGCCACCAGTTACCGGGGAGGAGGCTCTGGAAACACCATATATTTT.

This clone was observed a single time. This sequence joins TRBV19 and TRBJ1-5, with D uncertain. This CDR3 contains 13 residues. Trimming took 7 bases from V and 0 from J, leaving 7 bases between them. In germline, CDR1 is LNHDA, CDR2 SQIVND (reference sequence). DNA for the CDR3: TGTGCCAGTAATCAACATAGCAATCAGCCCCAGCATTTT. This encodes CASNQHSNQPQHF.

CDR3 sequence reads: CASSEGVQHYGYTF. Here the CDR3 DNA reads TGTGCCAGCAGTGAAGGGGTACAGCACTATGGCTACACCTTC. The V and J genes are TRBV6-1 and TRBJ1-2; D gene uncertain. Germline values: CDR1 MNHNS, CDR2 SASEGT. Deletions cut 1 base from V and 3 bases from J, with 9 bases between. The CDR3 length is 14 residues.

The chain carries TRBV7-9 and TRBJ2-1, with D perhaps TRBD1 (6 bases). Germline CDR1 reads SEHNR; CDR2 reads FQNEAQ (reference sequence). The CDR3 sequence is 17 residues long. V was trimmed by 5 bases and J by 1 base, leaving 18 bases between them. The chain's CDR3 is CASSPKTGRASYNEQFF. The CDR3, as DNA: TGTGCCAGCAGCCCGAAGACAGGCCGCGCATCCTACAATGAGCAGTTCTTC.

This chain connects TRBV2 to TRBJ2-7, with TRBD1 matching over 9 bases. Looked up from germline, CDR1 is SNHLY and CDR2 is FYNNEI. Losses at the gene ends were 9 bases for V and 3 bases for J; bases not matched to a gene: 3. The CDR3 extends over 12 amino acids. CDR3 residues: CARGQGLYEQYF. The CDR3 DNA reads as TGTGCCAGGGGACAGGGTCTCTACGAGCAGTACTTC.

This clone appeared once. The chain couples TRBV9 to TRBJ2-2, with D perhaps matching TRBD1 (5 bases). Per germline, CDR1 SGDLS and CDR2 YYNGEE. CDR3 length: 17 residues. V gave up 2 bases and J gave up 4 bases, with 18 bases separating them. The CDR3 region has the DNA TGTGCCAGCAGCGTTAAAGTGGGCAGGGTAGCCACCGGGGAGCTGTTTTTT. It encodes CASSVKVGRVATGELFF.

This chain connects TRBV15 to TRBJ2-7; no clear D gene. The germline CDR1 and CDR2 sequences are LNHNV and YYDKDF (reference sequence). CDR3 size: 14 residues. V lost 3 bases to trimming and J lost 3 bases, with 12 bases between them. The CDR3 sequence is CATSRYPAGYEQYF. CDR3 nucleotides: TGTGCCACCAGCAGGTATCCAGCAGGCTACGAGCAGTACTTC.

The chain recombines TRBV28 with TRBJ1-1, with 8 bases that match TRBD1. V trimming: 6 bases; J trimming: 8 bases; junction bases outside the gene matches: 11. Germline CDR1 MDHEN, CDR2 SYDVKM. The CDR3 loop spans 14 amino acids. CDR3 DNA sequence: TGTGCCAGCAGACCGGGACAGGTCAGTGGGGAAGCTTTCTTT. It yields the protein CASRPGQVSGEAFF.

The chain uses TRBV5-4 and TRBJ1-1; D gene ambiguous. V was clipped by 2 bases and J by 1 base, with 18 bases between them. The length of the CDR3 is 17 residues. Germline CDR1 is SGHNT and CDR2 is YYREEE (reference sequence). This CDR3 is CASSFGGHSRGNTEAFF. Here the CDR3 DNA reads TGTGCCAGCAGCTTTGGTGGCCATAGTCGAGGGAACACTGAAGCTTTCTTT.

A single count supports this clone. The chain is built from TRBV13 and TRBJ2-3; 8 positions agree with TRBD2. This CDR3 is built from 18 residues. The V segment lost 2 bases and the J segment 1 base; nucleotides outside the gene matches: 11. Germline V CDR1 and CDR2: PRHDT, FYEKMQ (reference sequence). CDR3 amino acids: CASSLPRGRPLGTDTQYF. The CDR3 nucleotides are TGTGCCAGCAGCTTACCCCGCGGGAGGCCTCTCGGCACAGATACGCAGTATTTT. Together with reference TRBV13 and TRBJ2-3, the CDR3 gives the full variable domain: AAGVIQSPRHLIKEKRETATLKCYPIPRHDTVYWYQQGPGQDPQFLISFYEKMQSDKGSIPDRFSAQQFSDYHSELNMSSLELGDSALYFCASSLPRGRPLGTDTQYFGPGTRLTVL.

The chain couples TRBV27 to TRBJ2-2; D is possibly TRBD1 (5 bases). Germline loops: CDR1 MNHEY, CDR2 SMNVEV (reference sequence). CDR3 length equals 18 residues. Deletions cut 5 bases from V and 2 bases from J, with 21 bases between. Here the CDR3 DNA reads TGTGCCAGCAGTCCGTTAGGGGTGTCAGGGCTAAACACCGGGGAGCTGTTTTTT. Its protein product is CASSPLGVSGLNTGELFF.

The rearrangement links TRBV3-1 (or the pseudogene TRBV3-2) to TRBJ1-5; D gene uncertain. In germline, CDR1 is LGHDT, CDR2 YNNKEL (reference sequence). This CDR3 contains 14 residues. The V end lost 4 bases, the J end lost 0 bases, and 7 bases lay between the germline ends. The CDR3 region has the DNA TGTGCCAGCAGCCCTAGTTATAGCAATCAGCCCCAGCATTTT. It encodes CASSPSYSNQPQHF.

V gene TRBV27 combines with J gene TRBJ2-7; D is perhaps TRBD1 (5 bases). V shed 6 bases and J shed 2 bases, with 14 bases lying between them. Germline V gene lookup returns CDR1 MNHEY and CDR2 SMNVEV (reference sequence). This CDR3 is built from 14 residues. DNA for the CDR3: TGTGCCAGCAGGATATACCAGGGAACCTACGAGCAGTACTTC. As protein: CASRIYQGTYEQYF.

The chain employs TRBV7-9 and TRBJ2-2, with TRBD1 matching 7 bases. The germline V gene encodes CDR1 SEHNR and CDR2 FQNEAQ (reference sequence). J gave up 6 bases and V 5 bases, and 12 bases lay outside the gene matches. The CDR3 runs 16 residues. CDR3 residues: CASSINRGPLAGELFF. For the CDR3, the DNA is TGTGCCAGCAGCATTAACAGGGGACCCCTCGCCGGGGAGCTGTTTTTT.

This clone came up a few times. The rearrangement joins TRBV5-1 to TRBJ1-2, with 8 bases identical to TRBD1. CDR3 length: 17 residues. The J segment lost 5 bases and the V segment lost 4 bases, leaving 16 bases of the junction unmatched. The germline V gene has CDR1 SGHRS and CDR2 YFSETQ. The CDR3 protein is CASSPSLTGTGIYGYTF. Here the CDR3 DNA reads TGCGCCAGCAGCCCGTCGCTAACCGGGACAGGTATTTATGGCTACACCTTC.

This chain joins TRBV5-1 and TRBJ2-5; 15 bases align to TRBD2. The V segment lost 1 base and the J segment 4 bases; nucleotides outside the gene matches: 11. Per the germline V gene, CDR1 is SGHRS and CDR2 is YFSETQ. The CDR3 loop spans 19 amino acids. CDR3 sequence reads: CASSLTASRTSGGAETQYF. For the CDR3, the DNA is TGCGCCAGCAGCTTGACTGCATCAAGGACTAGCGGGGGGGCAGAGACCCAGTACTTC.

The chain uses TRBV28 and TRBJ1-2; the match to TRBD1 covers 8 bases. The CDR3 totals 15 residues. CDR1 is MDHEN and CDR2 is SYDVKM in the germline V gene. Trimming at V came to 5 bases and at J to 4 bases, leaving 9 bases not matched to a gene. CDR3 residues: CASSTLRGLGYGYTF. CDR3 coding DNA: TGTGCCAGCAGTACGCTCAGGGGGCTTGGCTATGGCTACACCTTC.

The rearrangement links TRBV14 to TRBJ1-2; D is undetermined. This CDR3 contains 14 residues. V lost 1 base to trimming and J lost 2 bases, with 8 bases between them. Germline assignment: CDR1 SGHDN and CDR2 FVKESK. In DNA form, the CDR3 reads TGTGCCAGCAGCCAAGGCGGGTCGAACTATGGCTACACCTTC. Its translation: CASSQGGSNYGYTF.

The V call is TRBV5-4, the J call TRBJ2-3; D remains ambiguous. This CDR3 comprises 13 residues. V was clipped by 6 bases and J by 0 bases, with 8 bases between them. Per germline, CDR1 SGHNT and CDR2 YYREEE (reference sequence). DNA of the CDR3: TGTGCCAGCACCCCTGCGAGCACAGATACGCAGTATTTT. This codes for CASTPASTDTQYF.

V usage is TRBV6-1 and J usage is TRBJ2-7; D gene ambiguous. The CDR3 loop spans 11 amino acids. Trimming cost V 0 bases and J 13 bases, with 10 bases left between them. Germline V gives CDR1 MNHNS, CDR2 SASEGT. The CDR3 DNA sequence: TGTGCCAGCAGTGAAGCGGCCCCGCCCTACTTC. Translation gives CASSEAAPPYF.

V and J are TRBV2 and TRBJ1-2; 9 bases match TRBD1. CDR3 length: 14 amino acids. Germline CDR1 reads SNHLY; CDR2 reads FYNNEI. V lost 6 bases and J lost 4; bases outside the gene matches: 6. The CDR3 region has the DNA TGTGCCAGCAGGCTACAGGGGGCAGGCTATGGCTACACCTTC. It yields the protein CASRLQGAGYGYTF.

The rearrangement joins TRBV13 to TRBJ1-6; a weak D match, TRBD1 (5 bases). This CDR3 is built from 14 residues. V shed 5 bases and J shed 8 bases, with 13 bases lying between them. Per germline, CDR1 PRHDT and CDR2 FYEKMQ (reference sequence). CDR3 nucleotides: TGTGCCAGCAGCCCTCGGGGGGTTTATTCACCCCTCCACTTT. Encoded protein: CASSPRGVYSPLHF.